This is a list of T cell receptor beta chains from one sample in a study of blood T cell repertoires in COVID-19. Assay: immunoSEQ multiplex PCR; the TCRdb copy retains only in-frame clones and omits some. The sample has about 180,000 clones, about 78% seen once. Sequencing used PBMCs or T cells enriched from blood (not recorded which). The source of these receptors is a woman between 45 and 65 years old who had recovered from COVID-19. Both conserved end residues are part of each CDR3. A D gene is named only where the DNA matches it firmly. The size of a clone is reported for some rows only, either as once, few or many, or as a class for expanded clones.

abundance	v_gene	j_gene	d_gene	CDR3aa	CDR3nt
NA	TRBV4-1	TRBJ2-5	TRBD2	CASSQVGGRGGSQYF	TGCGCCAGCAGCCAAGTAGGCGGTCGGGGGGGGAGCCAGTACTTC
few	TRBV29-1	TRBJ1-4	NA	CSVAPGGAVNEKLFF	TGCAGCGTTGCCCCTGGGGGGGCCGTTAATGAAAAACTGTTTTTT
NA	TRBV19	TRBJ2-5	TRBD2	CASSIDRSGNRETQYF	TGTGCCAGTAGTATAGATCGGAGCGGGAACCGAGAGACCCAGTACTTC
NA	TRBV7-2	TRBJ1-3	NA	CASSLGSRGAGNTIYF	TGTGCCAGCAGCTTAGGATCACGGGGTGCCGGAAACACCATATATTTT
NA	TRBV19	TRBJ1-4	TRBD1	CASSIVRTGGNEKLFF	TGTGCCAGTAGTATCGTCAGGACAGGTGGGAATGAAAAACTGTTTTTT
NA	TRBV5-1	TRBJ2-1	TRBD2	CASSLLAGVAVF	TGCGCCAGCAGCTTGCTCGCGGGAGTGGCTGTCTTC
NA	TRBV20-1	TRBJ2-3	NA	CSASNLDTQYF	TGCAGTGCTTCGAACTTAGATACGCAGTATTTT
NA	TRBV7-2	TRBJ2-2	TRBD2	CASSPSGNTGELFF	TGTGCCAGCAGCCCTAGCGGAAACACCGGGGAGCTGTTTTTT
NA	TRBV25-1	TRBJ2-1	TRBD2	CASRETSGSYRNEQFF	TGTGCCAGCAGGGAGACTAGCGGGAGTTATCGCAATGAGCAGTTCTTC
NA	TRBV5-1	TRBJ2-2	TRBD1	CASSFSLIQGTGELFF	TGCGCCAGCAGCTTTAGTCTGATACAGGGGACCGGGGAGCTGTTTTTT
few	TRBV15	TRBJ1-5	NA	CATSRDLQPQHF	TGTGCCACCAGCAGAGATCTGCAGCCCCAGCATTTT
NA	TRBV18	TRBJ2-7	NA	CASSPLGGADYEQYF	TGTGCCAGCTCACCACTGGGAGGTGCCGACTACGAGCAGTACTTC
few	TRBV11-1	TRBJ2-7	NA	CASSLVDYEQYF	TGTGCCAGCAGCTTAGTAGATTACGAGCAGTACTTC
NA	TRBV2	TRBJ2-1	TRBD2	CASSETSGRVYNEQFF	TGTGCCAGCAGTGAGACTAGCGGGAGGGTTTACAATGAGCAGTTCTTC
NA	TRBV28	TRBJ1-4	TRBD1	CASSSPGTGKEKLFF	TGTGCCAGCAGCAGCCCCGGGACAGGGAAAGAAAAACTGTTTTTT
NA	TRBV27	TRBJ2-7	NA	CASRSSNLAYEQYF	TGTGCCAGCAGGTCATCGAACCTAGCGTACGAGCAGTACTTC
NA	TRBV29-1	TRBJ2-1	NA	CSAVKPGHLSAEQFF	TGCAGCGCCGTAAAACCGGGACACCTTTCGGCTGAGCAGTTCTTC
NA	TRBV5-1	TRBJ2-1	NA	CASSTQGISYNEQFF	TGCGCCAGCAGCACTCAGGGGATCTCCTACAATGAGCAGTTCTTC
NA	TRBV11-2	TRBJ2-1	NA	CASSLEQTLFNSEQFF	TGTGCCAGCAGCTTAGAACAGACCCTTTTCAATAGTGAGCAGTTCTTC
NA	TRBV12-3/TRBV12-4	TRBJ1-6	TRBD1	CASSQGVNSPLHF	TGTGCCAGCAGCCAGGGGGTGAATTCACCCCTCCACTTT
NA	TRBV4-2	TRBJ2-7	TRBD2	CASSQEGTGGGYEQYF	TGTGCCAGCAGCCAAGAGGGAACCGGGGGGGGCTACGAGCAGTACTTC
once	TRBV18	TRBJ1-1	TRBD1	CASSHRGGQGTTEAFF	TGTGCCAGCTCACACCGGGGAGGACAGGGGACCACTGAAGCTTTCTTT
NA	TRBV6-5	TRBJ2-3	NA	CASSLTGDTQYF	TGTGCCAGCAGTTTAACGGGGGATACGCAGTATTTT
NA	TRBV18	TRBJ1-5	TRBD1	CASSGQGASQPQHF	TGTGCCAGCTCAGGACAGGGGGCCAGTCAGCCCCAGCATTTT
NA	TRBV9	TRBJ2-5	NA	CASSVGSSETQYF	TGTGCCAGCAGCGTAGGTAGTTCGGAGACCCAGTACTTC
NA	TRBV3-1/TRBV3-2	TRBJ1-2	TRBD1	CASSRVGQGTGGYTF	TGTGCCAGCAGTCGAGTCGGACAGGGGACTGGTGGCTACACCTTC
NA	TRBV7-2	TRBJ2-1	TRBD2	CASRGGLMRNEQFF	TGTGCCAGCCGGGGGGGACTGATGCGCAATGAGCAGTTCTTC
few	TRBV7-2	TRBJ2-1	TRBD2	CASSPPGLAGGMDEQFF	TGTGCCAGCAGCCCGCCGGGACTAGCGGGAGGTATGGATGAGCAGTTCTTC
NA	TRBV4-2	TRBJ2-4	TRBD2	CASSQDLRLAGPIAKNIQYF	TGTGCCAGCAGCCAAGATTTGAGACTAGCGGGACCCATAGCCAAAAACATTCAGTACTTC
NA	TRBV28	TRBJ2-4	TRBD1	CASSFQGALSRYIQYF	TGTGCCAGCAGTTTTCAGGGGGCGCTTTCTAGATACATTCAGTACTTC
NA	TRBV7-9	TRBJ1-2	NA	CASSLATVTGYGYTF	TGTGCCAGCAGCTTAGCTACTGTGACGGGCTATGGCTACACCTTC
NA	TRBV5-1	TRBJ1-6	TRBD1	CASSSNPSSDRRSPLHF	TGCGCCAGCAGCTCAAACCCCTCCTCGGACAGGAGGTCACCCCTCCACTTT
NA	TRBV5-1	TRBJ2-7	TRBD1	CASSLGQGREQYF	TGCGCCAGCAGCCTTGGACAGGGTCGGGAGCAGTACTTC
NA	TRBV15	TRBJ2-2	NA	CATSRGQVLTGELFF	TGTGCCACCAGCAGAGGACAGGTCCTCACCGGGGAGCTGTTTTTT
NA	TRBV18	TRBJ2-1	NA	CASSPDDGSSYNEQFF	TGTGCCAGCTCACCGGATGATGGGAGCTCCTACAATGAGCAGTTCTTC
NA	TRBV20-1	TRBJ2-5	NA	CSARDSGAQYF	TGCAGTGCTAGAGATTCGGGGGCCCAGTACTTC
NA	TRBV4-1	TRBJ1-1	NA	CASSMGQMNTEAFF	TGCGCCAGCAGCATGGGACAAATGAACACTGAAGCTTTCTTT
NA	TRBV24-1	TRBJ2-1	TRBD2	CATSDPGTSGGNEQFF	TGTGCCACCAGTGACCCTGGGACTAGCGGGGGTAATGAGCAGTTCTTC
NA	TRBV28	TRBJ2-1	TRBD1	CASTSGTGSAYEQFF	TGTGCCAGCACCTCAGGGACAGGGTCCGCCTATGAGCAGTTCTTC
NA	TRBV10-3	TRBJ2-1	NA	CAAVRGSGNNEQFF	TGTGCCGCCGTCCGGGGTAGCGGCAACAATGAGCAGTTCTTC
NA	TRBV27	TRBJ1-5	NA	CASGGGSGNQPQHF	TGTGCCAGCGGCGGGGGGTCCGGCAATCAGCCCCAGCATTTT
NA	TRBV19	TRBJ1-4	TRBD1	CASSIMGQGGEKLFF	TGTGCCAGTAGTATCATGGGACAGGGTGGTGAAAAACTGTTTTTT
NA	TRBV21-1	TRBJ2-1	NA	CARHATSPSSYNEQFF	TGTGCCAGACATGCGACTAGCCCCTCTTCGTACAATGAGCAGTTCTTC
once	TRBV15	TRBJ1-1	TRBD1	CATSIGQGKTEAFF	TGTGCCACCAGCATAGGACAGGGGAAAACTGAAGCTTTCTTT
NA	TRBV7-8	TRBJ2-5	TRBD1	CASSHSKTGEETQYF	TGTGCCAGCAGTCACTCAAAAACAGGGGAAGAGACCCAGTACTTC
NA	TRBV12-3/TRBV12-4	TRBJ1-2	TRBD1	CASSFRGLLGYTF	TGTGCCAGCAGTTTCAGGGGGCTTCTGGGCTACACCTTC
NA	TRBV29-1	TRBJ1-4	NA	CSVEATGSTNEKLFF	TGCAGCGTTGAAGCGACAGGATCAACTAATGAAAAACTGTTTTTT
NA	TRBV7-9	TRBJ2-1	TRBD2	CASSFLADYNEQFF	TGTGCCAGCAGCTTCCTAGCGGATTACAATGAGCAGTTCTTC